The T cell receptor (beta chain) described here comes from a study of graft-versus-host responses after intestinal transplantation (dated by TCRdb to the early 2020s). Describing the broader study: Multivisceral, liver-intestinal, or isolated intestinal transplants were received by the recipients. Anti-thymocyte globulin induction was given to all recipients, followed by maintenance tacrolimus and steroids for roughly 3 years. Graft-versus-host and host-versus-graft alloreactive T cell clones were tracked in the graft, circulation and bone marrow after intestinal transplantation using bulk TCR-beta CDR3 sequencing. Alloreactive clones were identified by sequencing pre-transplant mixed lymphocyte reaction products and comparing these products with unstimulated pre-transplant donor and recipient T cells. A cohort of around 25 intestinal transplant recipients, including one retransplant, was enrolled, and a few patients lacking pretransplant specimens were excluded. A peak of at least 4% donor T cells among recipient peripheral blood mononuclear cells was the definition used for donor T cell macrochimerism. Rather than being sequenced by the commercial service, samples from a few later patients were sequenced in-house on an Illumina MiSeq and processed with MiXCR. Overall results and qualifications from the work: In the allografts of patients with donor T cell macrochimerism, GvH to HvG T cell clonal ratios were high. The conclusions were limited by the relatively low number and heterogeneity of the intestinal transplant patients. Early after transplant, peak levels of circulating GvH clones were found to be associated with declines in HvG clones. GvH clones were detected in recipient bone marrow, and some of these GvH clones were observed earlier in ileal mucosa or blood, consistent with an intestinal mucosal origin.

This sample's time point label indicates: cells obtained before transplantation from donor or recipient. CD3+CD4+ and CD3+CD8+ populations were FACS-sorted from unstimulated pre-transplant donor and recipient cells taken from spleen or lymph nodes. In the case of this clone: The antigen it binds to is not known. No base-level quality is on record; no much larger clone is a single base apart.

Libraries came from the immunoSEQ multiplex PCR assay. For most patients, genomic DNA was isolated with the Qiagen DNeasy Blood and Tissue Kit and sent frozen to Adaptive Biotechnologies for TCR sequencing. For most patients, genomic DNA was subjected to high-throughput TCR-beta CDR3 sequencing by Adaptive Biotechnologies. Concerning the study's data processing: Adaptive's ImmunoSEQ software was the source of the TCR sequencing data for 15 to 20 patients, while a few other patients were processed with MiXCR and VDJtools. To correct CD4 versus CD8 sorting errors, sequences present in both subsets at a frequency ratio below 5:1 were removed. CDR3 nucleotide sequences shared by donor and recipient were removed because the origin of these sequences could not be assigned. To count as alloreactive, a clone needed at least 2-fold expansion over unstimulated cells and a minimum CFSE-low frequency of 0.002% (template counts) or 0.001% (read counts). Clones were considered mappable if detected in sequenced pre-transplant spleen, lymph node, or MLR CFSE-low populations of the donor or recipient. The cumulative frequency of alloreactive clones was calculated as a percentage of all sequences, weighted by copy number. TCRdb limited this immuneACCESS table to in-frame rearrangements with V and J called. A share of clones is missing; checked studies link under half to unresolved V genes, and the rest is unexplained. V, J and clone size are taken as reported in that table, and D and trimming were inferred from the DNA itself. This sample has about 90,000 clones in its table, and 85% to 95% of those were observed once. Approximately 1% of the sample belongs to the ten largest clones.

The sequencing here drew on unstimulated CD8+ T cells sorted from spleen or lymph node cells, taken before transplant. This clonotype was obtained from a human donor who was the organ donor for an intestinal transplant.

The CDR3 protein is CASSERPAGGGNEQFF. Read as DNA, the sequence is TGTGCCAGCAGTGAACGTCCAGCGGGGGGTGGAAATGAGCAGTTCTTC. The chain is assembled from TRBV6-1 and TRBJ2-1; a stretch of 9 junction bases matches TRBD2. Reading the germline V gene gives CDR1 MNHNS and CDR2 SASEGT. V trim: 2 bases; J trim: 7 bases; unmatched bases: 9. The CDR3 numbers 16 residues from cysteine through phenylalanine. Only the CDR3 DNA stays, 48 bases, in frame from base 1.